This T cell receptor beta chain was profiled in a study of T cell repertoires in cytomegalovirus infection. Across the study: Carrying CMV and the relevant HLA type showed in public TCR beta signatures.

Each CDR3 protein gets one entry after TCRdb re-called the reads with MiXCR. Among fewer than 1,000,000 distinct CDR3 sequences listed, about a third were seen once. Germline loops: CDR1 SNHLY, CDR2 FYNNEI. The length of the CDR3 is 12 residues. Notes on this clonotype: Its matching antigen is unknown. A junction end diverges from the germline sequence, so it may reflect a read error.

This specimen was cultured CD8+ T cells from PBMCs, taken from culture after CMV antigen stimulation. This clonotype was obtained from a human donor in good health (CMV status not recorded). Some clones in this sample may be carry-over from other donors' samples. This chain links TRBV2 with TRBJ2-3, with TRBD1 as a possible D gene (6 bases). CDR3 in amino acids: CAGRTATDTQYF. As DNA, the CDR3 is TGTGCCGGCAGGACAGCCACAGATACGCAGTATTTT.